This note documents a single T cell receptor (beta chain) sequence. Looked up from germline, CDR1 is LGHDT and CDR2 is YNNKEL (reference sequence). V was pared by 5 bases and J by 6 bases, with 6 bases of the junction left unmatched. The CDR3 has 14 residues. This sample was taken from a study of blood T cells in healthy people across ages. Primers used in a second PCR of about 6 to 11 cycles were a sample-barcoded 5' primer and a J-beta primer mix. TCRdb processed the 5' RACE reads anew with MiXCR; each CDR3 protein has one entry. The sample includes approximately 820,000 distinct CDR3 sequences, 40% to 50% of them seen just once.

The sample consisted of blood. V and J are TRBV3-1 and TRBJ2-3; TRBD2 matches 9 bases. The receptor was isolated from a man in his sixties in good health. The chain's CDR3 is CASSARGGDDTQYF. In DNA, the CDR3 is TGTGCCAGCAGCGCGCGCGGGGGGGACGATACGCAGTATTTT.